Given below is one T cell receptor (beta chain) in context. What it binds is not known. TCRdb recomputed calls from the reads with MiXCR, one row per CDR3 protein. The table includes about 71,000 distinct CDR3 sequences, 20% detected once. This record comes from a study of type 1 regulatory T cells. Study-level background: T-allo10 is a Tr1-enriched, alloantigen-specific CD4 T cell product made in vitro.

The study, taken as a whole, reports: Compared with non-Tr1 cells, Tr1 cells showed a narrower TCR repertoire.

The material sequenced was cultured type 1 regulatory T (Tr1) cells, either the whole culture or a sorted fraction (not recorded which). This sequence was found in a human donor in good health.

CDR3 sequence (DNA): TGTGCCAGCGATAAGAGGGGGATCTCCTACAATGAGCAGTTCTTC. It specifies CASDKRGISYNEQFF. The V gene is TRBV12-3 or TRBV12-4, the J gene TRBJ2-1; possibly TRBD1 for D (6 bases). CDR3 length: 15 amino acids. Between the trimmed V and J ends, which lost 8 bases and 0 bases, there was a span of 14 bases.